This T cell receptor (beta chain) was sequenced for a study of blood T cell repertoires in COVID-19. V lost 7 bases to trimming and J lost 4 bases; unmatched junction nucleotides: 7. CDR1 and CDR2 (germline): MGHDK, SYGVNS. The CDR3 is 14 residues long. Libraries were prepared by immunoSEQ multiplex PCR; TCRdb keeps only in-frame clonotypes and omits some of them. The top ten clones hold around 1.6% of a sample with approximately 280,000 clones, roughly 80% of them seen once. Input material: peripheral blood. This chain uses TRBV25-1 with TRBJ2-3, with 8 bases fitting TRBD2. The receptor was isolated from a human donor with COVID-19, enrolled during active disease. The donor label of this sample is uncertain. This CDR3 reads CASTPFGGADTQYF. CDR3 sequence (DNA): TGTGCCAGCACGCCGTTCGGGGGGGCAGATACGCAGTATTTT. The whole variable domain, remainder taken from reference TRBV25-1 and TRBJ2-3, is EADIYQTPRYLVIGTGKKITLECSQTMGHDKMYWYQQDPGMELHLIHYSYGVNSTEKGDLSSESTVSRIRTEHFPLTLESARPSHTSQYLCASTPFGGADTQYFGPGTRLTVL.